This T cell receptor (beta chain) was observed in a study of cytomegalovirus exposure and HLA in healthy donors. Study results and caveats: Accurate prediction of HLA-A and HLA-B alleles (for most subjects) was reportedly achieved from TCR beta sequences. Reported results showed that the classifier diagnosed cytomegalovirus status with high specificity and sensitivity. Among TCR beta chains, those listed as cytomegalovirus-associated numbered 164.

PCR primers comprised 60 Vbeta and 13 Jbeta primers. The data were produced by immunoSEQ multiplex PCR, yet TCRdb's version contains in-frame clones alone and is incomplete. The sample lists roughly 190,000 clones, around 79% occurring once. As regards this clone: The antigen remains undetermined.

V lost 4 bases, J lost 9 bases, and 10 bases stayed unmatched. The germline V gene encodes CDR1 MRHNA and CDR2 SNTAGT. This CDR3 spans 15 amino acids. Sequences were obtained from PBMCs. The TCR was taken from a woman aged 18-29 years in good health and CMV-seronegative. The chain combines TRBV6-4 with TRBJ2-1, with 9 bases fitting TRBD2. The DNA of the CDR3 is TGTGCCAGCAGTGTTTTCAGCGGGGGGTTCGGTGAGCAGTTCTTC. Its translation: CASSVFSGGFGEQFF.